Shown below are 9 T cell receptor beta chains from a single sample sequenced in a study of control samples from healthy donors and cancer patients. Sequencing used immunoSEQ multiplex PCR; TCRdb keeps in-frame clones, though not all of them. The sample yields more than 100,000 clones, more than 70% seen once. Input material: blood. The receptors derive from a man in his forties in good health.

This sequence joins TRBV5-1 and TRBJ2-3, with D tentatively TRBD2 (5 bases). V lost 0 bases, J lost 3 bases, and 8 bases lay in between. CDR3 length: 14 amino acids. Germline CDR1 reads SGHRS; CDR2 reads YFSETQ. CDR3 amino acids: CASSLERVTDTQYF. Here the CDR3 DNA reads TGCGCCAGCAGCTTGGAGAGGGTTACAGATACGCAGTATTTT.

The chain carries TRBV28 and TRBJ1-4, with D possibly being TRBD1 (6 bases). The ends were cut back, 6 bases at V and 8 bases at J, with 13 bases in the middle. The germline CDR1 and CDR2 sequences are MDHEN and SYDVKM. CDR3 length equals 13 residues. CDR3 nucleotide sequence: TGTGCCAGCAGGGCGGACAGAAGGGAAAAACTGTTTTTT. It translates to CASRADRREKLFF.

The chain recombines TRBV6-5 with TRBJ2-3; tentative D call: TRBD1 (5 bases). Trimming took off 0 bases at V and 1 base at J, with 8 bases between the two ends. The CDR3 length is 15 residues. The germline V gene has CDR1 MNHEY and CDR2 SVGAGI. The CDR3 loop is CASSYSGVGTDTQYF. CDR3 bases: TGTGCCAGCAGTTACTCAGGGGTTGGCACAGATACGCAGTATTTT.

The chain combines TRBV7-2 with TRBJ2-7, with 10 bases that match TRBD2. CDR1 is SGHTA, CDR2 FQGNSA, per germline. The CDR3 is 16 amino acids. The ends lost 4 bases at V and 3 bases at J; junction bases unmatched: 9. The CDR3 DNA reads TGTGCCAGCAGCTACTCCTGGACTAGCGGAGGCTACGAGCAGTACTTC. Amino acid sequence: CASSYSWTSGGYEQYF.

The V and J genes are TRBV5-1 and TRBJ1-3, with D uncertain. V lost 1 base to trimming and J lost 0 bases, with 14 bases between them. The CDR3 spans 17 residues. The germline V gene encodes CDR1 SGHRS and CDR2 YFSETQ. CDR3 sequence: CASSLSEVGYSGNTIYF. CDR3 DNA: TGCGCCAGCAGCTTGTCAGAAGTGGGGTACTCTGGAAACACCATATATTTT.

The V gene is TRBV5-6, the J gene TRBJ2-3, with 8 nucleotides matching TRBD1. CDR1 and CDR2 from the germline V gene are SGHDT and YYEEEE. With V trimmed by 7 bases and J by 2 bases, 12 bases remained unmatched. This CDR3 comprises 16 residues. CDR3 DNA: TGTGCCAGCCGACTCCTCCAGGGGGCCCTCACAGATACGCAGTATTTT. It codes for CASRLLQGALTDTQYF.

This clone has just one count. The rearrangement links TRBV19 to TRBJ2-2; TRBD1 matches at 10 bases. CDR3 length equals 16 residues. V shed 5 bases and J 2 bases; nucleotides not matched to a gene: 5. Germline values: CDR1 LNHDA, CDR2 SQIVND (reference sequence). This CDR3 is CASSARTGGNTGELFF. CDR3 DNA sequence: TGTGCCAGTAGTGCCAGGACAGGGGGTAACACCGGGGAGCTGTTTTTT. The full variable domain, completed using reference TRBV19 and TRBJ2-2, is DGGITQSPKYLFRKEGQNVTLSCEQNLNHDAMYWYRQDPGQGLRLIYYSQIVNDFQKGDIAEGYSVSREKKESFPLTVTSAQKNPTAFYLCASSARTGGNTGELFFGEGSRLTVL.

This clone appeared once. CDR3 in amino acids: CAISDNQGTEAFF. The CDR3 coding sequence is TGTGCCATCAGTGACAACCAGGGGACTGAAGCTTTCTTT. V gene TRBV10-3 combines with J gene TRBJ1-1; D might be TRBD1 (6 bases). The CDR3 contains 13 residues. V was pared by 3 bases and J by 5 bases, with 10 bases between. Germline V CDR1 and CDR2: ENHRY, SYGVKD.

The chain links TRBV5-6 to TRBJ1-5; no reliable D call. Germline assignment: CDR1 SGHDT and CDR2 YYEEEE. This CDR3 is 14 amino acids long. Deletions cut 1 base from V and 2 bases from J, with 7 bases between. The CDR3 DNA sequence: TGTGCCAGCAGCTTGTCCGGGGGCAATCAGCCCCAGCATTTT. Amino acids: CASSLSGGNQPQHF.